This entry lists 32 T cell receptor beta chains sequenced from one sample in a study of blood T cell repertoires in COVID-19. Assay: immunoSEQ multiplex PCR; the TCRdb copy retains only in-frame clones and omits some. This sample has about 94,000 clones, with about 80% found just once. Material for sequencing was peripheral blood. These receptors came from a human donor in a cohort sampled during active COVID-19.

The genes are TRBV28 and TRBJ2-7; 7 bases fit TRBD1. V shed 3 bases and J 5 bases; nucleotides not matched to a gene: 10. This CDR3 is built from 15 residues. Germline CDR1 reads MDHEN; CDR2 reads SYDVKM. The CDR3 sequence: CASSLGTAPSHEQYF. As DNA, the CDR3 is TGTGCCAGCAGTTTGGGGACAGCCCCATCACACGAGCAGTACTTC.

The V call is TRBV6-5, the J call TRBJ2-7; tentative D call: TRBD2 (7 bases). From germline, CDR1 is MNHEY and CDR2 SVGAGI. The CDR3 has 15 amino acids. Trimming took 6 bases from V and 0 from J, leaving 15 bases between them. CDR3 region: CASRKGGGSSYEQYF. As DNA, the CDR3 is TGTGCCAGCAGGAAGGGGGGAGGGAGCTCCTACGAGCAGTACTTC.

This chain uses TRBV6-5 with TRBJ2-5; TRBD2 aligns across 8 bases. V dropped 6 bases and J dropped 6; count of bases not matched to a gene: 12. The CDR3 runs 15 residues. Germline lookup yields CDR1 MNHEY and CDR2 SVGAGI. The CDR3 region is CASRKGIAGSQTQYF. CDR3 in DNA: TGTGCCAGCAGGAAGGGAATAGCGGGATCTCAGACCCAGTACTTC.

The rearrangement joins TRBV27 to TRBJ2-7; maybe TRBD1 (6 bases). The CDR3 contains 13 residues. The V end lost 2 bases, the J end lost 5 bases, and 10 bases lay between the germline ends. The germline V gene encodes CDR1 MNHEY and CDR2 SMNVEV (reference sequence). The CDR3 sequence: CASSLTGWHEQYF. The CDR3 DNA follows: TGTGCCAGCAGTTTAACAGGGTGGCACGAGCAGTACTTC.

This sequence joins TRBV7-6 and TRBJ2-7; 8 bases fit TRBD2. The CDR3 runs to 14 residues. Unmatched junction bases numbered 5, after V lost 1 base and J lost 6 bases. Germline assignment: CDR1 SGHVS and CDR2 FNYEAQ. The CDR3 protein is CASSLDSGASEQYF. CDR3 nucleotide sequence: TGTGCCAGCAGCTTAGATAGCGGGGCCTCCGAGCAGTACTTC. Full variable domain (remainder filled in from reference TRBV7-6 and TRBJ2-7): GAGVSQSPRYKVTKRGQDVALRCDPISGHVSLYWYRQALGQGPEFLTYFNYEAQQDKSGLPNDRFSAERPEGSISTLTIQRTEQRDSAMYRCASSLDSGASEQYFGPGTRLTVT.

The chain joins TRBV18 to TRBJ2-7, with TRBD2 matching 7 bases. This CDR3 spans 13 amino acids. Germline V gene lookup returns CDR1 KGHSH and CDR2 LQKENI. After removal of 8 bases from V and 7 bases from J, the junction contained 11 bases not matched to a gene. CDR3 DNA sequence: TGTGCCAGCGGTCAGGGTCCCGGGGGGGAGCAGTACTTC. It encodes CASGQGPGGEQYF.

This rearrangement joins TRBV7-9 to TRBJ2-3; possible D gene TRBD2, 6 bases. CDR1 and CDR2 (germline): SEHNR, FQNEAQ (reference sequence). V lost 2 bases to trimming and J lost 0 bases, with 9 bases between them. The CDR3 sequence is 15 residues long. Here the CDR3 reads CASSLSAGSTDTQYF. As DNA, the CDR3 is TGTGCCAGCAGCTTATCTGCGGGGAGCACAGATACGCAGTATTTT.

This clone came up a few times. The J gene is TRBJ2-7, the V gene TRBV2; D is perhaps TRBD1 (5 bases). Between the trimmed V and J ends, which lost 7 bases and 0 bases, there was a span of 13 bases. This CDR3 contains 14 residues. The germline CDR1 and CDR2 sequences are SNHLY and FYNNEI. The CDR3 is CASNYRYLSYEQYF. In nucleotides, the CDR3 is TGTGCCAGCAACTACAGGTACCTCTCCTACGAGCAGTACTTC.

The table lists this clone with a few counts. The J gene is TRBJ1-3, the V gene TRBV29-1; no reliable D call. Germline-derived CDR1 and CDR2 are SQVTM and ANQGSEA. V lost 7 bases to trimming and J lost 0 bases, with 7 bases between them. The CDR3 is 12 amino acids. This chain's CDR3 is CSAPYSGNTIYF. The CDR3 bases are TGCAGCGCTCCTTACTCTGGAAACACCATATATTTT.

The gene calls are TRBV27 and TRBJ2-7; tentative D call: TRBD1 (6 bases). In germline, CDR1 is MNHEY, CDR2 SMNVEV (reference sequence). CDR3 length equals 16 residues. Deletions cut 0 bases from V and 5 bases from J, with 17 bases between. The CDR3 DNA is TGTGCCAGCAGTTTATCGATGGGCAGGGGATTCGACGAGCAGTACTTC. Amino acids: CASSLSMGRGFDEQYF.

The chain links TRBV9 to TRBJ1-2, with unresolved D. Per the germline V gene, CDR1 is SGDLS and CDR2 is YYNGEE. CDR3 length: 12 amino acids. Trimming shortened V by 3 bases and J by 8 bases, and 11 bases separated the two germline ends. CDR3 nucleotide sequence: TGTGCCAGCAGCGCCTCGACGGGGGGCTACACCTTC. This translates into CASSASTGGYTF. Looking up the rest from reference TRBV9 and TRBJ1-2 gives the full variable domain: DSGVTQTPKHLITATGQRVTLRCSPRSGDLSVYWYQQSLDQGLQFLIQYYNGEERAKGNILERFSAQQFPDLHSELNLSSLELGDSALYFCASSASTGGYTFGSGTRLTVV.

V gene TRBV5-6 combines with J gene TRBJ2-7; 7 bases fit TRBD1. V dropped 2 bases and J dropped 4; count of bases not matched to a gene: 6. This CDR3 is built from 14 residues. Per germline, CDR1 SGHDT and CDR2 YYEEEE. This chain's CDR3 is CASSFSGGGYEQYF. CDR3 sequence (DNA): TGTGCCAGCAGCTTCTCAGGGGGTGGGTACGAGCAGTACTTC.

This sequence joins TRBV6-4 and TRBJ1-4; D call uncertain. The germline gives CDR1 MRHNA, CDR2 SNTAGT. This CDR3 comprises 15 residues. V was pared by 8 bases and J by 0 bases, with 13 bases between. CDR3 nucleotides: TGTGCCAGCCTGCGCCTCGGGGCAACTAATGAAAAACTGTTTTTT. Protein: CASLRLGATNEKLFF.

This clone came up many times. As DNA, the CDR3 is TGTGCCAGCAGTTACTCGGGCGATATCAGTGAAGCTTTCTTT. Amino acid sequence: CASSYSGDISEAFF. This chain joins TRBV6-5 and TRBJ1-1; D is unclear. Trimming removed 0 bases at V and 7 bases at J, with 12 bases between. The CDR3 consists of 14 residues. Germline V gene lookup returns CDR1 MNHEY and CDR2 SVGAGI.

CDR3 in DNA: TGCGCCAGCAGTTCAGGAGGGCCGGGTAACAAGCAGTACTTC. Its protein is CASSSGGPGNKQYF. The V gene is TRBV10-1, the J gene TRBJ2-7, with D maybe TRBD2 (6 bases). Trimming removed 5 bases at V and 8 bases at J, with 19 bases between. The CDR3 length is 14 residues. Per the germline V gene, CDR1 is WNHNN and CDR2 is SYGVQD (reference sequence).

The V gene is TRBV28, the J gene TRBJ1-3; D not resolved. The V end lost 4 bases, the J end lost 8 bases, and 9 bases lay between the germline ends. The length of the CDR3 is 12 residues. CDR1 MDHEN and CDR2 SYDVKM come from the germline V gene. CDR3 residues: CASSYVSDTIYF. DNA of the CDR3: TGTGCCAGCAGTTATGTGTCGGACACCATATATTTT.

J is TRBJ1-1 and V is TRBV12-3 or TRBV12-4; 12 nucleotides align to TRBD1. The V and J ends lost 5 bases and 6 bases, in that order; junction bases with no gene match: 1. The CDR3 consists of 13 residues. The CDR3 DNA reads TGTGCCAGCAGTGGGACAGGGGGCCCTGAAGCTTTCTTT. Translating it yields CASSGTGGPEAFF.

V gene TRBV10-3 combines with J gene TRBJ2-6, with D possibly matching TRBD2 (6 bases). The length of the CDR3 is 15 residues. Germline V gives CDR1 ENHRY, CDR2 SYGVKD. V was trimmed by 11 bases and J by 0 bases, leaving 14 bases between them. CDR3 sequence (DNA): TGTGCCGCATCGGGACTTTTCTCTGGGGCCAACGTCCTGACTTTC. The encoded protein is CAASGLFSGANVLTF.

The genes are TRBV5-1 and TRBJ2-7; the match to TRBD2 covers 9 bases. Germline V gene lookup returns CDR1 SGHRS and CDR2 YFSETQ. J lost 5 bases, V lost 1 base, and 7 bases had no gene match. The CDR3 runs to 15 residues. In DNA form, the CDR3 reads TGCGCCAGCAGCTTGAGCTTAGCGGGAGATAACGAGCAGTACTTC. Protein sequence: CASSLSLAGDNEQYF.

As for this clone: Other DNA sequences in this sample translate to the same CDR3. V and J are TRBV5-1 and TRBJ2-7; TRBD1 is a possible D gene (6 bases). The V gene lost 3 bases and the J gene lost 1 base, with 8 bases spanning the gap. There are 13 residues in the CDR3. The germline V gene has CDR1 SGHRS and CDR2 YFSETQ. The CDR3 nucleotides are TGCGCCAGCAGCTCCGGACAGTCCTACGAGCAGTACTTC. Its protein is CASSSGQSYEQYF.

V and J are TRBV6-5 and TRBJ1-1, with D uncertain. This CDR3 comprises 12 residues. Germline V gene data show CDR1 as MNHEY and CDR2 as SVGAGI. Trimming stripped 6 bases from V and 11 bases from J, with 16 bases between. The CDR3 DNA sequence: TGTGCCAGCAGGGCCGGGCACTCGGGGGCTTTCTTT. Residues: CASRAGHSGAFF.

The chain combines TRBV12-3 or TRBV12-4 with TRBJ1-1; D is unresolved. CDR3 size: 13 residues. Trimming left V 6 bases short and J 2 bases short, with 10 bases between. The CDR3 DNA follows: TGTGCCAGCAGCAACGGGGTTAACACTGAAGCTTTCTTT. Protein product: CASSNGVNTEAFF.

This sequence joins TRBV3-1 (or the pseudogene TRBV3-2) and TRBJ1-1; TRBD1 aligns across 9 bases. CDR1 is LGHDT and CDR2 is YNNKEL in the germline V gene (reference sequence). The CDR3 runs 14 residues. V lost 7 bases and J lost 2; bases outside the gene matches: 5. The CDR3 DNA reads TGTGCCAGCACGGACAGGGGAACCAACACTGAAGCTTTCTTT. It specifies CASTDRGTNTEAFF.

The chain carries TRBV4-2 and TRBJ2-5; TRBD1 matches 8 bases. Germline V gene data show CDR1 as LGHNA and CDR2 as YNFKEQ. V shed 0 bases, J shed 9 bases, and the junction held 18 bases outside the gene matches. The CDR3 covers 18 residues. The CDR3 DNA sequence: TGTGCCAGCAGCCAAGAAACGCCCGCCGGGACAGGCCAGATGGCCCAGTACTTC. It encodes CASSQETPAGTGQMAQYF.

The chain is built from TRBV4-1 and TRBJ2-7; tentative D call: TRBD2 (6 bases). Germline V CDR1 and CDR2: MGHRA, YSYEKL. This CDR3 is 13 amino acids long. The V and J ends lost 1 base and 12 bases respectively, with 16 bases between them. The CDR3 coding sequence is TGCGCCAGCAGCCAAGTCTCTGGCCGGGGGATGTACTTC. Translating it yields CASSQVSGRGMYF.

This chain links TRBV3-1 (or the pseudogene TRBV3-2) with TRBJ1-4, with 7 bases that match TRBD1. This CDR3 is built from 16 residues. Germline V gene lookup returns CDR1 LGHDT and CDR2 YNNKEL (reference sequence). With V trimmed by 2 bases and J by 4 bases, 7 bases remained unmatched. CDR3 loop: CASSQRHAGGNEKLFF. The CDR3 DNA is TGTGCCAGCAGCCAACGACATGCAGGGGGTAATGAAAAACTGTTTTTT.

The V gene is TRBV18, the J gene TRBJ1-1; D ambiguous. Per germline, CDR1 KGHSH and CDR2 LQKENI. The CDR3 extends over 13 amino acids. V was clipped by 4 bases and J by 1 base, with 7 bases between them. The CDR3 sequence is CASSQHENTEAFF. CDR3 nucleotides: TGTGCCAGCTCACAACACGAGAACACTGAAGCTTTCTTT. The full variable domain, completed using reference TRBV18 and TRBJ1-1, is NAGVMQNPRHLVRRRGQEARLRCSPMKGHSHVYWYRQLPEEGLKFMVYLQKENIIDESGMPKERFSAEFPKEGPSILRIQQVVRGDSAAYFCASSQHENTEAFFGQGTRLTVV.

V gene TRBV28 combines with J gene TRBJ2-1; unclear D gene. CDR1 is MDHEN and CDR2 is SYDVKM in the germline V gene. V was shortened by 8 bases and J by 5 bases, with 7 bases between the two germline ends. This CDR3 region has 11 residues. CDR3 residues: CASFSNNEQFF. CDR3 DNA sequence: TGTGCCAGCTTTAGCAACAATGAGCAGTTCTTC. The variable domain in full, with the rest retrieved from reference TRBV28 and TRBJ2-1, is DVKVTQSSRYLVKRTGEKVFLECVQDMDHENMFWYRQDPGLGLRLIYFSYDVKMKEKGDIPEGYSVSREKKERFSLILESASTNQTSMYLCASFSNNEQFFGPGTRLTVL.

J is TRBJ1-1 and V is TRBV7-8; a weak D match, TRBD1 (6 bases). V gave up 2 bases and J gave up 1 base, with 17 bases separating them. This CDR3 is 17 amino acids long. CDR1 is SGHVS and CDR2 is FQNEAQ in the germline V gene. The CDR3 protein is CASSLRVGQGWNTEAFF. The CDR3 coding sequence is TGTGCCAGCAGCTTAAGGGTCGGGCAGGGGTGGAACACTGAAGCTTTCTTT.

V and J are TRBV7-2 and TRBJ1-1; TRBD1 matches at 7 bases. The CDR3 contains 17 residues. The germline V gene has CDR1 SGHTA and CDR2 FQGNSA. Trimming at V came to 5 bases and at J to 1 base, leaving 13 bases not matched to a gene. The DNA for the CDR3 is TGTGCCAGCAGCCCGAGGCCCCCGACAGGGCCGAACACTGAAGCTTTCTTT. This codes for CASSPRPPTGPNTEAFF.

Note on this clone: Other DNA sequences in the sample encode the same CDR3. This sequence joins TRBV30 and TRBJ1-5, with TRBD1 identical over 7 bases. The CDR3 totals 14 residues. Looked up from germline, CDR1 is GTSNPN and CDR2 is SVGIG (reference sequence). V shed 0 bases and J 5 bases; nucleotides not matched to a gene: 4. CDR3 nucleotides: TGTGCCTGGAGTGTTGGGACAGTCGATCAGCCCCAGCATTTT. Amino acid sequence: CAWSVGTVDQPQHF.

The J gene is TRBJ1-1, the V gene TRBV5-6; 10 nucleotides align to TRBD1. The length of the CDR3 is 14 residues. Trimming took 4 bases from V and 5 from J; bases not matched to a gene: 5. CDR1 and CDR2 from the germline V gene are SGHDT and YYEEEE. The CDR3 is CASSGTGVGTEAFF. Here the CDR3 DNA reads TGTGCCAGCAGCGGGACAGGGGTCGGGACTGAAGCTTTCTTT.